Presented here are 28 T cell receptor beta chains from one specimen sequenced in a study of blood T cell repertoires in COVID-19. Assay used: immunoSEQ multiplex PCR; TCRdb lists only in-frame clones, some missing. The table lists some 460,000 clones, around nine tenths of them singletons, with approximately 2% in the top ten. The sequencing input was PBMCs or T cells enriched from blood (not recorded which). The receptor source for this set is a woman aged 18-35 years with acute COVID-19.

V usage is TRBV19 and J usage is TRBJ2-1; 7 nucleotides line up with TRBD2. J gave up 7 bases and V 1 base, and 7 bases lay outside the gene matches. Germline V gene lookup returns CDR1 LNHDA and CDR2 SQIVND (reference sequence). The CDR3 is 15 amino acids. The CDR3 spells CASSIVEAGQNEQFF. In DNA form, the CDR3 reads TGTGCCAGTAGTATAGTAGAAGCGGGGCAAAATGAGCAGTTCTTC. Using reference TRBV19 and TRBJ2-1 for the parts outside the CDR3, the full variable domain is DGGITQSPKYLFRKEGQNVTLSCEQNLNHDAMYWYRQDPGQGLRLIYYSQIVNDFQKGDIAEGYSVSREKKESFPLTVTSAQKNPTAFYLCASSIVEAGQNEQFFGPGTRLTVL.

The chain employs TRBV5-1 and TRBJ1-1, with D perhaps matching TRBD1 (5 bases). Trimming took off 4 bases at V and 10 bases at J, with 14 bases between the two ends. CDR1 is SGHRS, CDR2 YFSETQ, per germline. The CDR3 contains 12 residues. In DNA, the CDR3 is TGCGCCAGCAGCACCGAACAGGAAGGAGCTTTCTTT. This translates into CASSTEQEGAFF.

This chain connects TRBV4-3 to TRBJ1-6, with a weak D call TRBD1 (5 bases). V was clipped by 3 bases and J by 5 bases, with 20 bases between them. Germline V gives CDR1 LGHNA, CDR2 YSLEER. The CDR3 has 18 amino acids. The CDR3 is CASSQAPRGYGNNSPLHF. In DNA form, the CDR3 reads TGCGCCAGCAGCCAGGCCCCGCGGGGCTATGGAAATAATTCACCCCTCCACTTT.

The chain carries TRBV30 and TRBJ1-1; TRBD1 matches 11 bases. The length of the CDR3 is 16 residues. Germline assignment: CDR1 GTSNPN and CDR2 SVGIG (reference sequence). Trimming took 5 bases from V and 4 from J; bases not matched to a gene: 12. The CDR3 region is CAWVGRTGGPSTEAFF. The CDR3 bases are TGTGCCTGGGTGGGCCGGACAGGGGGCCCGAGCACTGAAGCTTTCTTT.

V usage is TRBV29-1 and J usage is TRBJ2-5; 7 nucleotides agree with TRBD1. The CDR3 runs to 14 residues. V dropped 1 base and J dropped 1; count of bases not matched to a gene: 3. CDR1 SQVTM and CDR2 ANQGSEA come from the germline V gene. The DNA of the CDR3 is TGCAGCGTTGAAGGGGGGACAGCCCAAGAGACCCAGTACTTC. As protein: CSVEGGTAQETQYF.

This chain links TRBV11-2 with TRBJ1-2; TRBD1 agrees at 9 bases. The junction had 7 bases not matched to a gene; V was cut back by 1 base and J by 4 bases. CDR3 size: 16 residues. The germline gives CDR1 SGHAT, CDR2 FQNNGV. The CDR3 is CASSLVGTGQGYGYTF. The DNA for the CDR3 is TGTGCCAGCAGCTTAGTGGGGACGGGACAGGGCTATGGCTACACCTTC.

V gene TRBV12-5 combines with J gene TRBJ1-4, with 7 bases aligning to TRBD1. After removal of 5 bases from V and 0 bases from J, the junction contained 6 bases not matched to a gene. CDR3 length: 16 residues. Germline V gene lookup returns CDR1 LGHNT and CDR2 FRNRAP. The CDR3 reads CASGAGQTATNEKLFF. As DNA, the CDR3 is TGTGCTAGTGGTGCGGGACAGACTGCAACTAATGAAAAACTGTTTTTT.

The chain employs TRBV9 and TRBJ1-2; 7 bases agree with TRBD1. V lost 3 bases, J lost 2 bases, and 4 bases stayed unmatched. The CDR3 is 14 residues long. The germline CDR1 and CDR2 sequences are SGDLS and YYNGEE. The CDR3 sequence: CASSGQGRNYGYTF. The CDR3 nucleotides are TGTGCCAGCAGCGGACAGGGCAGGAACTATGGCTACACCTTC.

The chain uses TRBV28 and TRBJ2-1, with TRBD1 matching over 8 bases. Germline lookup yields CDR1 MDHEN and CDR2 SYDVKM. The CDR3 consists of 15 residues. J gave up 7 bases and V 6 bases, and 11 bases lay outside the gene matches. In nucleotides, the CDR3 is TGTGCCAGCAGCATTCAGGGGGCGCTGGCTAATGAGCAGTTCTTC. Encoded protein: CASSIQGALANEQFF.

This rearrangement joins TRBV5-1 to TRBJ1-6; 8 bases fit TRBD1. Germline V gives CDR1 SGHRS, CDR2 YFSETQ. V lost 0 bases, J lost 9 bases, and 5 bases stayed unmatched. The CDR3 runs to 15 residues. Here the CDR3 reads CASSLAPRGLSPLHF. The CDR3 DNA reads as TGCGCCAGCAGCTTGGCCCCCAGGGGGCTTTCACCCCTCCACTTT. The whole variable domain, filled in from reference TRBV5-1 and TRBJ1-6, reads KAGVTQTPRYLIKTRGQQVTLSCSPISGHRSVSWYQQTPGQGLQFLFEYFSETQRNKGNFPGRFSGRQFSNSRSEMNVSTLELGDSALYLCASSLAPRGLSPLHFGNGTRLTVT.

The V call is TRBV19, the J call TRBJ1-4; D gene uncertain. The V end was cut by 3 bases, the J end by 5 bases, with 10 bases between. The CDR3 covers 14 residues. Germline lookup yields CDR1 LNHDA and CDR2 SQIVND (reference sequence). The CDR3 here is CASSMGRTNEKLFF. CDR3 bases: TGTGCCAGTAGTATGGGCCGTACGAATGAAAAACTGTTTTTT. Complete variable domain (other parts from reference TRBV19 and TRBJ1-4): DGGITQSPKYLFRKEGQNVTLSCEQNLNHDAMYWYRQDPGQGLRLIYYSQIVNDFQKGDIAEGYSVSREKKESFPLTVTSAQKNPTAFYLCASSMGRTNEKLFFGSGTQLSVL.

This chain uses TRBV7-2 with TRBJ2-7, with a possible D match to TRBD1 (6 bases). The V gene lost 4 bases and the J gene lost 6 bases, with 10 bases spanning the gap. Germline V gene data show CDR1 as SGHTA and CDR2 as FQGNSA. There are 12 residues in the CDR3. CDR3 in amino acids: CASSSQGSEQYF. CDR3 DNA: TGTGCCAGCAGCTCACAGGGTTCCGAGCAGTACTTC.

The CDR3 loop is CASSSQGGWNTDTQYF. In nucleotides, the CDR3 is TGTGCCAGCAGCTCCCAGGGGGGTTGGAACACAGATACGCAGTATTTT. The chain carries TRBV7-6 and TRBJ2-3, with D maybe TRBD1 (7 bases). Per the germline V gene, CDR1 is SGHVS and CDR2 is FNYEAQ. The CDR3 consists of 16 residues. V was shortened by 4 bases and J by 2 bases, with 16 bases between the two germline ends.

CDR3 amino acids: CASSYLGLVHSYEQYF. DNA for the CDR3: TGTGCCAGCAGTTACCTGGGACTAGTCCACTCCTACGAGCAGTACTTC. This chain joins TRBV6-2 or TRBV6-3 and TRBJ2-7; 8 bases are a match to TRBD2. Germline V gene lookup returns CDR1 MNHEY and CDR2 SVGEGT. Trimming cost V 2 bases and J 0 bases; bases outside gene matches: 6. The CDR3 consists of 16 residues.

The CDR3 DNA is TGTGCCATCAGTGCTATTCGGGGGGAGAGAGGCACTGAAGCTTTCTTT. Translation gives CAISAIRGERGTEAFF. The J gene is TRBJ1-1, the V gene TRBV10-3; D perhaps matches TRBD1 (5 bases). Germline assignment: CDR1 ENHRY and CDR2 SYGVKD. The CDR3 totals 16 residues. Trimming cost V 4 bases and J 4 bases, with 19 bases left between them.

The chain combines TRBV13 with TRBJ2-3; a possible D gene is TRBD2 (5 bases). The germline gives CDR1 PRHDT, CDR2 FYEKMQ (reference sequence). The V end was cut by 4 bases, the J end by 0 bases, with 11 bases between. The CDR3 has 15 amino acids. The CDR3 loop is CASSSPLASTDTQYF. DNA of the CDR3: TGTGCCAGCAGCTCCCCCCTAGCCAGCACAGATACGCAGTATTTT.

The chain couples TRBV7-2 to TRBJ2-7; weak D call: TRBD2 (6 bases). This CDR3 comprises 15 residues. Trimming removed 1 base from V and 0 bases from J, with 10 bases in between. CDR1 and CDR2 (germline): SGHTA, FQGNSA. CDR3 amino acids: CASSLGGERSYEQYF. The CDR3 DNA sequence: TGTGCCAGCAGCTTAGGGGGGGAGCGCTCCTACGAGCAGTACTTC. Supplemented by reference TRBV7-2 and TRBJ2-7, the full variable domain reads GAGVSQSPSNKVTEKGKDVELRCDPISGHTALYWYRQSLGQGLEFLIYFQGNSAPDKSGLPSDRFSAERTGGSVSTLTIQRTQQEDSAVYLCASSLGGERSYEQYFGPGTRLTVT.

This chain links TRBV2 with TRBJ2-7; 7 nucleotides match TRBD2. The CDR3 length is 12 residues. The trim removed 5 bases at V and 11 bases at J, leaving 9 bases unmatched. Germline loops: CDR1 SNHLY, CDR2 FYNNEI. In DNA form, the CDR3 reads TGTGCCAGCAGTACCGAACTAGCGTCCGAGTACTTC. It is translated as CASSTELASEYF.

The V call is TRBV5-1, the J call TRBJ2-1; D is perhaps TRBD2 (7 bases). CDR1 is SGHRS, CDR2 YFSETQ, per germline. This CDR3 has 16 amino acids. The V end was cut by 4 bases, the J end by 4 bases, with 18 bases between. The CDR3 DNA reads TGCGCCAGCAGCGGGAGGGGGGATCCCGATTACAATGAGCAGTTCTTC. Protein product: CASSGRGDPDYNEQFF.

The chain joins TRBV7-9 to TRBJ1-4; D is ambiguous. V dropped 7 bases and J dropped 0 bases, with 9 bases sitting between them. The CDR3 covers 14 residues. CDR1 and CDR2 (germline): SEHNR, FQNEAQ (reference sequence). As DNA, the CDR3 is TGTGCCAGCATGATAGATACAACTAATGAAAAACTGTTTTTT. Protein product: CASMIDTTNEKLFF.

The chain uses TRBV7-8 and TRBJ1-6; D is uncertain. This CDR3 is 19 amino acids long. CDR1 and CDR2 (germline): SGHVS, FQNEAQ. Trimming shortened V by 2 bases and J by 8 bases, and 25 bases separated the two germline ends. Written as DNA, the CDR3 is TGTGCCAGCAGCTTACTGGGCCGGGGAGCCCTAAAGGCGCATTCACCCCTCCACTTT. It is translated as CASSLLGRGALKAHSPLHF.

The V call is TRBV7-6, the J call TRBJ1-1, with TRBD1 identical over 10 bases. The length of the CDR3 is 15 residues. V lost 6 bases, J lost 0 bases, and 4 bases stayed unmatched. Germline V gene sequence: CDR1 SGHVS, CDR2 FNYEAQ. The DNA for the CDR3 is TGTGCCAGCAGACCGGACAGGGGGTTGAACACTGAAGCTTTCTTT. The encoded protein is CASRPDRGLNTEAFF.

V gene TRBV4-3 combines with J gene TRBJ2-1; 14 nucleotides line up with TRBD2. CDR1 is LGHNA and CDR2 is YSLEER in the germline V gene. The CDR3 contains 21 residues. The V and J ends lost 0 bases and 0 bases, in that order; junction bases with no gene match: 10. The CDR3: CASSQDQFQGTSGSSYNEQFF. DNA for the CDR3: TGCGCCAGCAGCCAAGATCAATTTCAGGGGACTAGCGGGAGCTCCTACAATGAGCAGTTCTTC.

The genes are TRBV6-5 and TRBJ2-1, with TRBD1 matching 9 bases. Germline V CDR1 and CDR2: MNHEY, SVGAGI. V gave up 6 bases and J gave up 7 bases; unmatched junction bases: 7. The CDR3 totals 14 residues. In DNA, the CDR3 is TGTGCCAGCAGCCCCGGGACAGGGAGGAATGAGCAGTTCTTC. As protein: CASSPGTGRNEQFF.

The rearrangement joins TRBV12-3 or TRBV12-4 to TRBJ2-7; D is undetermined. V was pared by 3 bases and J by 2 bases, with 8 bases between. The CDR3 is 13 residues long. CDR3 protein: CASSFRGAYEQYF. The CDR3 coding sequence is TGTGCCAGCAGTTTTAGAGGCGCCTACGAGCAGTACTTC.

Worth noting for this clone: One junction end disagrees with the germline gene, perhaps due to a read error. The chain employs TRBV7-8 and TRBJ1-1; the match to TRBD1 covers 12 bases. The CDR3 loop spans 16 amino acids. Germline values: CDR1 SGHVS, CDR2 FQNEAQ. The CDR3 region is CASTLGDRGPGTEAFF. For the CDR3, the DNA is TGTGCCAGCACCTTAGGGGACAGGGGGCCCGGCACTGAAGCTTTCTTT.

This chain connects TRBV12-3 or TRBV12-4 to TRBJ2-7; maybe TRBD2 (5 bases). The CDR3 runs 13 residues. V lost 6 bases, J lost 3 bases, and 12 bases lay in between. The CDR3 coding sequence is TGTGCCAGCAGCCTGGGCGGGCGCTACGAGCAGTACTTC. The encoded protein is CASSLGGRYEQYF.

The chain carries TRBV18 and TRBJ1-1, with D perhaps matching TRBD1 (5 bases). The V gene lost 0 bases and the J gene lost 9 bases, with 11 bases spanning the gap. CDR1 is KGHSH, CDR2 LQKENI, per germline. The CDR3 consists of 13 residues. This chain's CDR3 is CASSPPPGEKAFF. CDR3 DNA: TGTGCCAGCTCACCACCTCCGGGGGAAAAAGCTTTCTTT. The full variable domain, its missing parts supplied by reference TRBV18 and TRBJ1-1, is NAGVMQNPRHLVRRRGQEARLRCSPMKGHSHVYWYRQLPEEGLKFMVYLQKENIIDESGMPKERFSAEFPKEGPSILRIQQVVRGDSAAYFCASSPPPGEKAFFGQGTRLTVV.